The T cell receptor beta chain described here comes from a study of regulatory T cells in long-lasting Graves disease. Study-level information: For a period under 3 months, newly diagnosed Graves' patients had taken antithyroid drugs. Whole-study results and caveats: There were preferences for TRBV28, TRBJ1-2 and TRBJ2-5 in persistent disease.

This clonotype was seen repeatedly, ten times or more. Its antigen is not known. CDR3 regions were amplified by Arm-PCR using iRepertoire HTBI primers to build TCR beta libraries. TCRdb analysed the multiplex PCR reads with MiXCR anew, one entry per CDR3 protein. The data contain hundreds of thousands of distinct CDR3 sequences, 15% to 18% of them singletons. In germline, CDR1 is MDHEN, CDR2 SYDVKM. CDR3 size: 14 residues. Trimming took 3 bases from V and 5 from J, leaving 13 bases between them. Documented time point: newly diagnosed GD, antithyroid drugs for less than 3 months. Preparation of the TCR library used RNA extracted from PBMCs. Diagnosis followed American Thyroid Association guidelines for Graves' disease. An endocrinology unit in Xi'an, China, supplied the patients.

This rearrangement joins TRBV28 to TRBJ2-5; the D is unclear. This receptor was obtained from a female donor with Graves disease. Specimen: peripheral blood mononuclear cells (PBMCs), collected at new diagnosis, from a patient treated with antithyroid drugs. The CDR3 protein is CASSLGFERETQYF. CDR3 sequence (DNA): TGTGCCAGCAGTTTGGGCTTCGAGAGGGAGACCCAGTACTTC.